This entry lists 5 T cell receptor beta chains sequenced from one sample in a study of prognosis after radiotherapy for stage I lung cancer. The TCR beta CDR3 region was amplified from genomic DNA, with two rounds of multiplex PCR being used for the amplification. Amplification in first-round PCR relied on primers specific to each TRBV and TRBJ gene. TCRdb called the multiplex PCR reads again in MiXCR, with one record for every CDR3 protein. The sample includes almost 40,000 distinct CDR3 sequences, roughly 25% of them seen just once. The specimen was PBMCs, collected before or after stereotactic body radiation therapy (not recorded which). Receptors were obtained from a donor at least 50 years old with non-small cell lung cancer.

This clonotype was seen repeatedly, ten times or more. The J gene is TRBJ2-5, the V gene TRBV20-1; TRBD1 agrees at 9 bases. Germline V gene sequence: CDR1 DFQATT, CDR2 SNEGSKA (reference sequence). Trimming removed 0 bases from V and 1 base from J; junction bases left unmatched: 9. The CDR3 spans 17 residues. Here the CDR3 DNA reads TGCAGTGCTAGAGAGATCTCGACAGGGGGGATCCAAGAGACCCAGTACTTC. Its translation is CSAREISTGGIQETQYF.

This clonotype came up many times. The germline gene is not matched at one end of the junction; a read error may be the cause. V gene TRBV27 combines with J gene TRBJ1-2, with D unresolved. Germline-derived CDR1 and CDR2 are MNHEY and SMNVEV (reference sequence). The CDR3 totals 13 residues. Written as DNA, the CDR3 is TGTGCCAGCAGTACTTCCCTCAACTGTGGCTACACCTTC. Amino acid sequence: CASSTSLNCGYTF.

The sample holds many counts of this clonotype. The rearrangement joins TRBV6-1 to TRBJ1-2, with TRBD1 as a possible D gene (5 bases). Looked up from germline, CDR1 is MNHNS and CDR2 is SASEGT. The CDR3 is 17 residues long. V was cut by 1 base and J by 4 bases, with 19 bases left in between. CDR3 sequence (DNA): TGTGCCAGCAGTGAAGACGGAGCAGGGCCCGCCAGCTATGGCTACACCTTC. It codes for CASSEDGAGPASYGYTF.

This clonotype occurred many times. The chain employs TRBV11-2 and TRBJ1-5; a weak D match, TRBD1 (5 bases). The germline V gene encodes CDR1 SGHAT and CDR2 FQNNGV. The CDR3 sequence is 14 residues long. The V gene lost 0 bases and the J gene lost 10 bases, with 13 bases spanning the gap. CDR3 sequence reads: CASSLDPGTSPQHF. For the CDR3, the DNA is TGTGCCAGCAGCTTAGATCCGGGGACCTCTCCCCAGCATTTT.

This clonotype was found many times. The chain couples TRBV2 to TRBJ1-5; no firm D call. With 2 bases removed from V and 2 bases from J, the gap between germline ends came to 4 bases. Germline V gene sequence: CDR1 SNHLY, CDR2 FYNNEI. The length of the CDR3 is 13 residues. Written as DNA, the CDR3 is TGTGCCAGCAGTGAATCGGGCAATCAGCCCCAGCATTTT. Translation gives CASSESGNQPQHF.